The rows below give T cell receptor beta chains drawn from one sample of a study of T-cell reconstitution after alpha-beta-depleted transplantation in children. TCRdb independently ran MiXCR on the PCR reads; one entry per CDR3 protein. The top ten clones hold about 2.6% of a sample with almost 250,000 distinct CDR3 sequences, about 25% of them seen once. Sample: PBMCs, taken before TCRalphabeta/CD19-depleted stem cell transplant. These receptors came from a girl between 2 and 10 years old with Fanconi anemia, due to receive a stem cell transplant. Each CDR3 is given with its conserved first and last residue. Each record gives: CDR3 length, V gene, J gene, CDR3 protein.

cdr3_length: 18
v_call: TRBV11-2
j_call: TRBJ2-3
cdr3_aa: CASRPIKGLAGGDDTQYF

cdr3_length: 12
v_call: TRBV29-1
j_call: TRBJ2-3
cdr3_aa: CSVARGTDTQYF

cdr3_length: 12
v_call: TRBV12-3/TRBV12-4
j_call: TRBJ2-5
cdr3_aa: CASSLPWDVQYF

cdr3_length: 14
v_call: TRBV20-1
j_call: TRBJ2-7
cdr3_aa: CSARAWDRDYEQYF

cdr3_length: 14
v_call: TRBV7-3
j_call: TRBJ2-2
cdr3_aa: CASSSTGPTGELFF

cdr3_length: 15
v_call: TRBV28
j_call: TRBJ2-5
cdr3_aa: CASNPDRGKQETQYF

cdr3_length: 16
v_call: TRBV27
j_call: TRBJ2-1
cdr3_aa: CASSSQGLADYNEQFF

cdr3_length: 12
v_call: TRBV12-3/TRBV12-4
j_call: TRBJ2-1
cdr3_aa: CASSFGGREQFF

cdr3_length: 17
v_call: TRBV2
j_call: TRBJ2-3
cdr3_aa: CASRWTSGGPSTDTQYF

cdr3_length: 15
v_call: TRBV5-1
j_call: TRBJ1-2
cdr3_aa: CASSPGPPANYGYTF

cdr3_length: 14
v_call: TRBV15
j_call: TRBJ1-5
cdr3_aa: CATSIRQGHQPQHF

cdr3_length: 14
v_call: TRBV12-3/TRBV12-4
j_call: TRBJ2-7
cdr3_aa: CASSFGRGPYEQYF

cdr3_length: 14
v_call: TRBV29-1
j_call: TRBJ2-3
cdr3_aa: CSLSREVITDTQYF

cdr3_length: 16
v_call: TRBV20-1
j_call: TRBJ1-1
cdr3_aa: CSARSVNDPMNTEAFF

cdr3_length: 14
v_call: TRBV28
j_call: TRBJ2-7
cdr3_aa: CASKRTGGPYEQYF

cdr3_length: 12
v_call: TRBV28
j_call: TRBJ2-7
cdr3_aa: CASSLSYYEQYF

cdr3_length: 16
v_call: TRBV20-1
j_call: TRBJ2-1
cdr3_aa: CSAMFASYSFGNEQFF

cdr3_length: 16
v_call: TRBV6-2/TRBV6-3
j_call: TRBJ2-3
cdr3_aa: CASRYPRERATDTQYF

cdr3_length: 16
v_call: TRBV7-8
j_call: TRBJ2-2
cdr3_aa: CASSPRQDANTGELFF

cdr3_length: 16
v_call: TRBV12-3/TRBV12-4
j_call: TRBJ1-5
cdr3_aa: CASSPRTGVSNQPQHF

cdr3_length: 11
v_call: TRBV29-1
j_call: TRBJ1-1
cdr3_aa: CSVGMGHTAFF

cdr3_length: 17
v_call: TRBV12-3/TRBV12-4
j_call: TRBJ1-1
cdr3_aa: CASAFRLGGKTNTEAFF

cdr3_length: 15
v_call: TRBV29-1
j_call: TRBJ2-1
cdr3_aa: CSVGGLAGRYNEQFF

cdr3_length: 11
v_call: TRBV20-1
j_call: TRBJ2-7
cdr3_aa: CSASQGYEQYF

cdr3_length: 11
v_call: TRBV29-1
j_call: TRBJ2-1
cdr3_aa: CSVLTGTEQFF

cdr3_length: 16
v_call: TRBV5-1
j_call: TRBJ2-7
cdr3_aa: CASSPPLIRGPGGQYF

cdr3_length: 15
v_call: TRBV5-1
j_call: TRBJ1-1
cdr3_aa: CASSAGRTSYTEAFF

cdr3_length: 12
v_call: TRBV5-1
j_call: TRBJ2-5
cdr3_aa: CASSELGETQYF

cdr3_length: 14
v_call: TRBV15
j_call: TRBJ2-7
cdr3_aa: CATSRGLVDYEQYF

cdr3_length: 13
v_call: TRBV5-1
j_call: TRBJ2-7
cdr3_aa: CASSLAMNYEQYF

cdr3_length: 12
v_call: TRBV5-1
j_call: TRBJ2-2
cdr3_aa: CASSPYFGELFF

cdr3_length: 15
v_call: TRBV20-1
j_call: TRBJ2-5
cdr3_aa: CSARDPRAYQETQYF

cdr3_length: 19
v_call: TRBV20-1
j_call: TRBJ2-7
cdr3_aa: CSARGLGLAGGPFSYEQYF

cdr3_length: 14
v_call: TRBV9
j_call: TRBJ2-7
cdr3_aa: CASSVSWASYEQYF

cdr3_length: 17
v_call: TRBV5-6
j_call: TRBJ2-3
cdr3_aa: CASSLAPSGGGTDTQYF

cdr3_length: 15
v_call: TRBV12-3/TRBV12-4
j_call: TRBJ2-1
cdr3_aa: CASSPRDRGLHEQFF

cdr3_length: 14
v_call: TRBV20-1
j_call: TRBJ2-1
cdr3_aa: CSARDPKRAGEQFF

cdr3_length: 15
v_call: TRBV10-3
j_call: TRBJ2-5
cdr3_aa: CAISRTSGYQETQYF

cdr3_length: 14
v_call: TRBV6-5
j_call: TRBJ2-7
cdr3_aa: CASSFYQREVEQYF

cdr3_length: 16
v_call: TRBV20-1
j_call: TRBJ1-2
cdr3_aa: CSAIVGTSQAGNGYTF

cdr3_length: 17
v_call: TRBV27
j_call: TRBJ1-4
cdr3_aa: CASSFHIITGGNEKLFF

cdr3_length: 14
v_call: TRBV28
j_call: TRBJ2-7
cdr3_aa: CASSRFLGAYEQYF

cdr3_length: 15
v_call: TRBV6-5
j_call: TRBJ2-7
cdr3_aa: CASSYSGTSLYEQYF

cdr3_length: 15
v_call: TRBV5-6
j_call: TRBJ1-3
cdr3_aa: CASSITILSGNTIYF

cdr3_length: 16
v_call: TRBV23-1
j_call: TRBJ2-2
cdr3_aa: CASSQPPRGRPGSCFF

cdr3_length: 13
v_call: TRBV25-1
j_call: TRBJ2-2
cdr3_aa: CASSGTGAGELFF

cdr3_length: 16
v_call: TRBV2
j_call: TRBJ2-7
cdr3_aa: CASSVTIYRGAYEQYF

cdr3_length: 13
v_call: TRBV20-1
j_call: TRBJ1-1
cdr3_aa: CSATTWTALKAFF

cdr3_length: 21
v_call: TRBV16
j_call: TRBJ2-3
cdr3_aa: CASSQSGLAGEVAGDTDTQYF

cdr3_length: 16
v_call: TRBV7-9
j_call: TRBJ2-2
cdr3_aa: CASIEGWGSRTGELFF